What follows is one TCR beta chain and its context. Its recognized antigen is unknown. Base qualities are not at hand, and no much larger clone is one base apart. This entry belongs to a study of blood T cell repertoires in COVID-19 (dated by TCRdb to about 2020). Concerning the study at large: Collaborator samples came from the United States, Italy and Spain and covered acute and convalescent phases of COVID-19. A de-identified subject ID, COVID-19 status, age in years and sex were almost always included in the sample metadata. Where available, HLA class I and class II types were taken from metadata supplied by the sample provider and were not determined by assay-based typing. The prospective study material was composed of cDNA or gDNA derived from T cells, B-cell-depleted T cells, or PBMCs. Deeply sampled blood TCRbeta repertoires from subjects exposed to, actively infected with, or recovered from COVID-19 were included in the dataset. The repertoires were released in a freely available public database meant as a resource for research on the immune response to SARS-CoV-2. Samples came from the ongoing ImmuneRACE study (first 160 participants) plus 1,254 subjects from 6 global collaborators.

What the study reported, not specific to this receptor: Clinical and demographic metadata were provided uncurated, with the amount varying by source and participant.

TCRbeta CDR3 regions were amplified from genomic DNA by means of the immunoSEQ Assay, a bias-controlled multiplex PCR. Processing in the source paper ran as follows. Within the assay, amplification of reference gene primers was used to estimate how many nucleated cells each sample contained. To quantify the absolute abundance of each unique TCRbeta CDR3 rearrangement, sequence reads were collapsed and filtered. Productive Simpson clonality was computed per sample as the square root of Simpson's diversity index over productive rearrangements. TCRdb took this table from immuneACCESS and kept in-frame rearrangements with V and J called. Such tables lack part of the clones; where checked against another copy, unresolved V genes explain under half of the gap, and the rest is unexplained. That table furnishes V, J and clone size, whereas the DNA furnished D and trimming. The sample records 70,000 or so clones, 90% of which are singletons. The top ten clonotypes cover about a tenth of the sample.

The V end loses 0 bases and the J end loses 4 bases, and a stretch of 10 bases separates them. Inclusive of the bounding cysteine and phenylalanine, the CDR3 is 15 residues long. Only the CDR3 part of the read is kept: 45 bases, read in frame from the first base. The CDR1 and CDR2 encoded by the germline V gene (reference sequence) are MNHEY and SMNVEV. Each collaborating institution followed its own protocols to collect whole blood in K2EDTA tubes. For TCRbeta analysis, collaborators shipped samples in one of three forms: frozen whole blood, isolated PBMCs, or DNA extracted from either of those sample types.

The chain is assembled from TRBV27 and TRBJ2-1, with the D gene uncertain. Material for sequencing was peripheral blood. The clonotype was recovered from a human donor in a cohort sampled during active COVID-19. The nucleotide sequence reads TGTGCCAGCAGTTTATCGCGGTCCTTATACAATGAGCAGTTCTTC. Protein translation: CASSLSRSLYNEQFF.